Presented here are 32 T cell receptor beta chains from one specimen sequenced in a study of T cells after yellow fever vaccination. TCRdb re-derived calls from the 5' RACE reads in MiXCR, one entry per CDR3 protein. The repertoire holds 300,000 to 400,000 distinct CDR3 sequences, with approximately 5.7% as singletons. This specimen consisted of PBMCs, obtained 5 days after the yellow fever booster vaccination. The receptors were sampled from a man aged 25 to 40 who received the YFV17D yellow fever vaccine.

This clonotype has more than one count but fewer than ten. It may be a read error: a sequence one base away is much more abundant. The CDR3 DNA sequence: TGTGCCAGCAGCTGGGGGGGCAATCAGCCCCAGCATTTT. Amino acids: CASSWGGNQPQHF. The J gene is TRBJ1-5, the V gene TRBV7-8, with a weak D call TRBD1 (5 bases). The CDR3 covers 13 residues. CDR1 and CDR2 from the germline V gene are SGHVS and FQNEAQ. The V end was cut by 4 bases, the J end by 2 bases, with 6 bases between.

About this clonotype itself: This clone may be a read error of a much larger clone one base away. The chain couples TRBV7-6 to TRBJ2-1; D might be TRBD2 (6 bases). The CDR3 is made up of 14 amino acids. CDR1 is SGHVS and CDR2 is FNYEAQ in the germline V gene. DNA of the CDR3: TGTGCCGGCAGCCACCCCGGGAGAGCCAATGAGCAGTTCTTC. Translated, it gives CAGSHPGRANEQFF. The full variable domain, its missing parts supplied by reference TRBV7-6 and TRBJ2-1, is GAGVSQSPRYKVTKRGQDVALRCDPISGHVSLYWYRQALGQGPEFLTYFNYEAQQDKSGLPNDRFSAERPEGSISTLTIQRTEQRDSAMYRCAGSHPGRANEQFFGPGTRLTVL.

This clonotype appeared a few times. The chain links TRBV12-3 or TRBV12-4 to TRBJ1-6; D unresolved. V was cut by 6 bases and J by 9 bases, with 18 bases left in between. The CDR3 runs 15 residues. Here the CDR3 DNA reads TGTGCCAGCAGGATTGGTGCAGGAGTCTCTTCACCCCTCCACTTT. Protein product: CASRIGAGVSSPLHF.

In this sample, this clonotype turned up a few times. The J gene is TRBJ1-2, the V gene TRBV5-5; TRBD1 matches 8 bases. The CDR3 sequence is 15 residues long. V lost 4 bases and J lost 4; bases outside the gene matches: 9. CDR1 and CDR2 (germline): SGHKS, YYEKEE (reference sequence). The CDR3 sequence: CASSHMDRDGYGYTF. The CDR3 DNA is TGTGCCAGCAGCCATATGGACAGGGACGGCTATGGCTACACCTTC.

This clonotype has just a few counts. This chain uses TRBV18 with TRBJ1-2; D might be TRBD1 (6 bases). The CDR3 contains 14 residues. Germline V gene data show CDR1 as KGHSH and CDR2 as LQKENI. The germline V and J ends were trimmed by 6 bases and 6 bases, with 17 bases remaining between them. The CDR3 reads CASSRTETINGYTF. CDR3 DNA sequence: TGTGCCAGCTCGCGGACAGAGACTATAAATGGCTACACCTTC. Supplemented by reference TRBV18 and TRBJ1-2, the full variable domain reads NAGVMQNPRHLVRRRGQEARLRCSPMKGHSHVYWYRQLPEEGLKFMVYLQKENIIDESGMPKERFSAEFPKEGPSILRIQQVVRGDSAAYFCASSRTETINGYTFGSGTRLTVV.

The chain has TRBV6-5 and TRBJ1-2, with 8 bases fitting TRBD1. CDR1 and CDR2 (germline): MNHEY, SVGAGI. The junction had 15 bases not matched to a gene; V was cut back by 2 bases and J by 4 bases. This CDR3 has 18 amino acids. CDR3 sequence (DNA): TGTGCCAGCAGTTACGGCCACAGGGGGTCCGACCTTTCCTATGGCTACACCTTC. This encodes CASSYGHRGSDLSYGYTF.

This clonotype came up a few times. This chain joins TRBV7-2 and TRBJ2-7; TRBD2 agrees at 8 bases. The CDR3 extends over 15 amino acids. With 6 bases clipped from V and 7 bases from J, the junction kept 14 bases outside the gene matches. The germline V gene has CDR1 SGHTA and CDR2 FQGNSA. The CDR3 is CASSRGTGGPWEQYF. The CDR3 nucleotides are TGTGCCAGCAGTAGGGGGACGGGGGGGCCTTGGGAGCAGTACTTC.

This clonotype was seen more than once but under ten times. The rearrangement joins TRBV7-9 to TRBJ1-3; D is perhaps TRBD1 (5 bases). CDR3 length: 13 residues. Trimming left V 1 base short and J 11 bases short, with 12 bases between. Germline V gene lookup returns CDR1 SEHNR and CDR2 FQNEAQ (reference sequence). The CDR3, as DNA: TGTGCCAGCAGCTTAGGGGCTACAGGCGCCATATATTTT. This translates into CASSLGATGAIYF.

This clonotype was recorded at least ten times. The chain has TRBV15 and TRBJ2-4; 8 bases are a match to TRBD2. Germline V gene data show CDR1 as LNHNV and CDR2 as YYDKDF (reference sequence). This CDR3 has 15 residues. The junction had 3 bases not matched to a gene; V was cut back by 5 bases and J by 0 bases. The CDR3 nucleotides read TGTGCCACCAGCCCGGGAGGGCCAGCCAAAAACATTCAGTACTTC. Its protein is CATSPGGPAKNIQYF. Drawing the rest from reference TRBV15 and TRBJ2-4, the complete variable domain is DAMVIQNPRYQVTQFGKPVTLSCSQTLNHNVMYWYQQKSSQAPKLLFHYYDKDFNNEADTPDNFQSRRPNTSFCFLDIRSPGLGDTAMYLCATSPGGPAKNIQYFGAGTRLSVL.

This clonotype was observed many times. CDR3 bases: TGCAGCGGGCTGACAGCCCATAACTACGAGCAGTACTTC. Protein product: CSGLTAHNYEQYF. This chain joins TRBV29-1 and TRBJ2-7; tentatively, D is TRBD1 (5 bases). The V gene's germline CDR1 is SQVTM and CDR2 ANQGSEA. The V end lost 7 bases, the J end lost 3 bases, and 16 bases lay between the germline ends. The CDR3 contains 13 residues.

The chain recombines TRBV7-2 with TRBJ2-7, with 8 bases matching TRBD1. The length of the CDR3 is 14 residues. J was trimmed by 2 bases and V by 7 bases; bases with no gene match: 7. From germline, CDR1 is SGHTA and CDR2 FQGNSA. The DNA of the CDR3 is TGTGCCAGCACTGGGGGGACAGGCCCCTACGAGCAGTACTTC. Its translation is CASTGGTGPYEQYF. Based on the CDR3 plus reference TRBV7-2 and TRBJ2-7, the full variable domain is GAGVSQSPSNKVTEKGKDVELRCDPISGHTALYWYRQSLGQGLEFLIYFQGNSAPDKSGLPSDRFSAERTGGSVSTLTIQRTQQEDSAVYLCASTGGTGPYEQYFGPGTRLTVT.

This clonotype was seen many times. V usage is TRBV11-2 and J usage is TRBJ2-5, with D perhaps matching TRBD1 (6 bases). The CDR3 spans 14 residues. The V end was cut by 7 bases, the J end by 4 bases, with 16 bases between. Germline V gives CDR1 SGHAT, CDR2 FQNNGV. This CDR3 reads CASTLALGGETQYF. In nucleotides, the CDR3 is TGTGCCAGCACTCTCGCGTTAGGGGGAGAGACCCAGTACTTC.

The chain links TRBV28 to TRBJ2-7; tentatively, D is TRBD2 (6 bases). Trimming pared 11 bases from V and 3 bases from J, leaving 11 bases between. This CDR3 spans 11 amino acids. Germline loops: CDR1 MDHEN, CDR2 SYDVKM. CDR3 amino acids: CACGKVYEQYF. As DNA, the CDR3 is TGTGCCTGCGGGAAGGTCTACGAGCAGTACTTC.

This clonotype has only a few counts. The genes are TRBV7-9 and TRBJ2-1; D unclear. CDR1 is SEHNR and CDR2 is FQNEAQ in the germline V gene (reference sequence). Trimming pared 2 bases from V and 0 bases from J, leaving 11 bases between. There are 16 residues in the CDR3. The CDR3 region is CASSLRPTSSYNEQFF. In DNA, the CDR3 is TGTGCCAGCAGCTTAAGGCCCACCAGCTCCTACAATGAGCAGTTCTTC.

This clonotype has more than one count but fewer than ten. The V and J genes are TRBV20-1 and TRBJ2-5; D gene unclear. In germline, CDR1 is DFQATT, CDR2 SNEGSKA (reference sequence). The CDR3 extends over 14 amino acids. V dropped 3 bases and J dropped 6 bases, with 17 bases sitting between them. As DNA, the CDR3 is TGCAGTGCTAGTCCCACAAGCGATTCCCAGACCCAGTACTTC. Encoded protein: CSASPTSDSQTQYF.

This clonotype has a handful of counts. This chain's CDR3 is CASSIWGNEQFF. CDR3 in DNA: TGTGCCAGTAGTATTTGGGGGAATGAGCAGTTCTTC. This chain uses TRBV19 with TRBJ2-1; D may match TRBD1 or TRBD2 (5 bases each). The CDR3 extends over 12 amino acids. Trimming left V 3 bases short and J 7 bases short, with 7 bases between. CDR1 and CDR2 (germline): LNHDA, SQIVND (reference sequence).

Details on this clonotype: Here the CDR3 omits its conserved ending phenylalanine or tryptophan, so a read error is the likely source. This CDR3 is CASSLVGTDTQYY. CDR3 DNA: TGTGCCAGCAGCTTAGTCGGTACAGATACGCAGTATTAT. This chain links TRBV7-2 with TRBJ2-3; D gene unclear. The CDR3 runs 13 residues. V lost 1 base to trimming and J lost 3 bases, with 5 bases between them. Germline assignment: CDR1 SGHTA and CDR2 FQGNSA.

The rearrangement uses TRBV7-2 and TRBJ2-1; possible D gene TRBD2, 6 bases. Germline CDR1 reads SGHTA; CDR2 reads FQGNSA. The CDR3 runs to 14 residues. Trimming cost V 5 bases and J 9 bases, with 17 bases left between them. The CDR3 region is CASSIDPGVPEQFF. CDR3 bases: TGTGCCAGCAGCATAGACCCGGGGGTACCTGAGCAGTTCTTC.

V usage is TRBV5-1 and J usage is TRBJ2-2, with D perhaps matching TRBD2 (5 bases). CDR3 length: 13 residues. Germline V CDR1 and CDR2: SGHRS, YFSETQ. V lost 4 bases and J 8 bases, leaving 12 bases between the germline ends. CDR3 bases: TGCGCCAGCAGCCAACCGAGGAGGGGGGAGCTGTTTTTT. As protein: CASSQPRRGELFF.

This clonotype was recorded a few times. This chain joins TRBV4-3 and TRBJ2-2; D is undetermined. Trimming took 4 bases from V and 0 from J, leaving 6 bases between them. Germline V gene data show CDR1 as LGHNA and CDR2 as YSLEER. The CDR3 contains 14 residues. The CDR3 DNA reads TGCGCCAGCAGCCCAAGCGCGAACACCGGGGAGCTGTTTTTT. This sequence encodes CASSPSANTGELFF.

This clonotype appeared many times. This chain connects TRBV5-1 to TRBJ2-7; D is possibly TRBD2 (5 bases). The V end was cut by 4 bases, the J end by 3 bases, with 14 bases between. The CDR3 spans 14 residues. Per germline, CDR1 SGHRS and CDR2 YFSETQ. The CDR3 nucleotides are TGCGCCAGCAGCCCCCCCGGGATCGGCTACGAGCAGTACTTC. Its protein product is CASSPPGIGYEQYF.

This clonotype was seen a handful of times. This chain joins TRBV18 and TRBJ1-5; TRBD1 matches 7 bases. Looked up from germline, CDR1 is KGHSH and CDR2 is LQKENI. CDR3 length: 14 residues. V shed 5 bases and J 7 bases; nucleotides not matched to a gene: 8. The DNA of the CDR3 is TGTGCCAGCTCAGCCGGGACAGTGGGGCAGCCCCAGCATTTT. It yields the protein CASSAGTVGQPQHF.

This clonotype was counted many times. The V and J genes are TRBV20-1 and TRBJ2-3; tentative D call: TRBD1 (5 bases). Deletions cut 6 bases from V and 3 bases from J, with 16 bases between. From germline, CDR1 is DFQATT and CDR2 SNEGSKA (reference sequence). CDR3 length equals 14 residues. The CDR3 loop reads CSAPEQGVTDTQYF. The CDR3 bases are TGCAGTGCACCCGAGCAGGGCGTAACAGATACGCAGTATTTT.

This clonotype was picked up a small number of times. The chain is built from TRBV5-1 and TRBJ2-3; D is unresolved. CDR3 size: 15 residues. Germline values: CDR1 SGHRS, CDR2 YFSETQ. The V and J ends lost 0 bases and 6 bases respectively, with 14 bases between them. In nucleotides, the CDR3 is TGCGCCAGCAGCTTGGGAGCTAGGGTTGTGGATACGCAGTATTTT. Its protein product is CASSLGARVVDTQYF.

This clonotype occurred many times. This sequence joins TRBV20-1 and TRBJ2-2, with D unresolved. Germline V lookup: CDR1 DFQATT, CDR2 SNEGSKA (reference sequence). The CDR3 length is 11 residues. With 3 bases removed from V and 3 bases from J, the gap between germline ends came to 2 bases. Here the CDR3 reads CSASDTGELFF. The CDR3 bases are TGCAGTGCTAGTGACACCGGGGAGCTGTTTTTT.

CDR3 nucleotides: TGTGCCAGCTGCCGGGCCACATCCCGCTCTGGGGCCAACGTCCTGACTTTC. As protein: CASCRATSRSGANVLTF. This chain connects TRBV3-1 to TRBJ2-6; D not resolved. V lost 8 bases and J 0 bases, leaving 17 bases between the germline ends. Germline CDR1 and CDR2: LGHDT and YNNKEL (reference sequence). The CDR3 sequence is 17 residues long.

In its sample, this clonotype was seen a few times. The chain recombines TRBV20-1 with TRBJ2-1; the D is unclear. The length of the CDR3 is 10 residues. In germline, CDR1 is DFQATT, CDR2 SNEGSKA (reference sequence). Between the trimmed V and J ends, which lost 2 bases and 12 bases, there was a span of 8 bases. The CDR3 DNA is TGCAGTGCTAGAATGGGTGGGCAGTTCTTC. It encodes CSARMGGQFF.

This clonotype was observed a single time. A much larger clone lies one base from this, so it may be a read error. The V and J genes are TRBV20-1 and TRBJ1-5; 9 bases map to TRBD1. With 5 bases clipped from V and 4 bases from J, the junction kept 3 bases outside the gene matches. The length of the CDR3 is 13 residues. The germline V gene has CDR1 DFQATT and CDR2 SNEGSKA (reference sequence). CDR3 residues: CSAYDRGNQPQHF. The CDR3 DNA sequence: TGCAGTGCTTATGACAGGGGGAATCAGCCCCAGCATTTT.

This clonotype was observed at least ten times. CDR3 coding DNA: TGTGCCAGCAGTTTAATGGCGGGTGGCAACACCGGGGAGCTGTTTTTT. It codes for CASSLMAGGNTGELFF. This chain uses TRBV12-3 or TRBV12-4 with TRBJ2-2; D may be TRBD2 (5 bases). The V end lost 2 bases, the J end lost 2 bases, and 12 bases lay between the germline ends. The CDR3 is 16 residues long.

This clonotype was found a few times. The CDR3 spells CASSLKSGLWSDTQYF. The DNA for the CDR3 is TGTGCCAGCAGCTTAAAGTCGGGCCTTTGGTCAGATACGCAGTATTTT. The V and J genes are TRBV7-2 and TRBJ2-3; no definite D call. Germline V CDR1 and CDR2: SGHTA, FQGNSA. V was cut by 2 bases and J by 4 bases, with 16 bases left in between. The CDR3 has 16 amino acids.

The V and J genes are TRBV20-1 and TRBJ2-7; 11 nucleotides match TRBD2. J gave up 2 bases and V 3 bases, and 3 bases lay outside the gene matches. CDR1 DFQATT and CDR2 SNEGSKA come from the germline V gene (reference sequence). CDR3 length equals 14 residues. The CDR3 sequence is CSASPSGRTYEQYF. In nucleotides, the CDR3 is TGCAGTGCTAGCCCTAGCGGGAGGACCTACGAGCAGTACTTC.

The chain's CDR3 is CASSLGGGLAVTGELFF. DNA of the CDR3: TGTGCCAGCAGTCTCGGGGGGGGACTAGCGGTCACCGGGGAGCTGTTTTTT. The gene calls are TRBV6-1 and TRBJ2-2, with 11 positions matching TRBD2. Trimming took 5 bases from V and 4 from J; bases not matched to a gene: 9. The length of the CDR3 is 17 residues. Germline V gives CDR1 MNHNS, CDR2 SASEGT.